Reported below is one TCR beta chain. The CDR3 has 14 amino acids. Germline CDR1 and CDR2: SGHVS and FQNEAQ. Between the trimmed V and J ends, which lost 2 bases and 3 bases, there was a span of 8 bases. This record belongs to a study of early T cells in non-severe SARS-CoV-2 infection. TCRdb re-called the 5' RACE reads through MiXCR, storing one row per CDR3 protein. The sample includes under 85,000 distinct CDR3 sequences, roughly 14% of them seen just once. Specimen: whole blood, collected at baseline. This TCR derives from an adult who was a healthcare worker with PCR-confirmed SARS-CoV-2 infection or an uninfected control (not recorded which). This chain links TRBV7-8 with TRBJ2-1; maybe TRBD1 (6 bases). The CDR3 DNA is TGTGCCAGCAGCTTAACAGGGTACTACAATGAGCAGTTCTTC. Translating it yields CASSLTGYYNEQFF.